What follows are 14 T cell receptor beta chains derived from one specimen sequenced in a study of technical replicates of blood from a few donors. The data were produced by immunoSEQ multiplex PCR, yet TCRdb's version contains in-frame clones alone and is incomplete. The repertoire holds about 93,000 clones, with about 96% as singletons. Sequencing was carried out using T cells isolated from PBMCs. The receptors originated from a human donor in good health.

This chain uses TRBV7-2 with TRBJ2-5, with 7 bases aligning to TRBD2. Trimming at V came to 0 bases and at J to 5 bases, leaving 0 bases not matched to a gene. Per the germline V gene, CDR1 is SGHTA and CDR2 is FQGNSA. The length of the CDR3 is 13 residues. The CDR3 sequence: CASSLAGGETQYF. CDR3 nucleotide sequence: TGTGCCAGCAGCTTAGCGGGAGGGGAGACCCAGTACTTC. Drawing the rest from reference TRBV7-2 and TRBJ2-5, the complete variable domain is GAGVSQSPSNKVTEKGKDVELRCDPISGHTALYWYRQSLGQGLEFLIYFQGNSAPDKSGLPSDRFSAERTGGSVSTLTIQRTQQEDSAVYLCASSLAGGETQYFGPGTRLLVL.

The chain is built from TRBV2 and TRBJ2-1; unclear D gene. V lost 2 bases to trimming and J lost 2 bases, with 10 bases between them. This CDR3 spans 15 amino acids. CDR1 and CDR2 (germline): SNHLY, FYNNEI. The CDR3: CASSERRLTYNEQFF. The CDR3 region has the DNA TGTGCCAGCAGTGAAAGGCGGTTGACCTACAATGAGCAGTTCTTC.

V and J are TRBV2 and TRBJ2-7, with 7 bases lining up with TRBD1. The CDR3 runs to 13 residues. Unmatched junction bases numbered 7, after V lost 10 bases and J lost 1 base. Germline lookup yields CDR1 SNHLY and CDR2 FYNNEI. This CDR3 is CATRDSLSYEQYF. The DNA for the CDR3 is TGTGCCACCCGGGACAGTCTTTCCTACGAGCAGTACTTC.

The chain employs TRBV29-1 and TRBJ1-1, with no clear D. The CDR3 extends over 11 amino acids. V dropped 5 bases and J dropped 1 base, with 5 bases sitting between them. CDR1 is SQVTM and CDR2 is ANQGSEA in the germline V gene. CDR3 sequence (DNA): TGCAGCGTTTTCGGGAACACTGAAGCTTTCTTT. As protein: CSVFGNTEAFF. The full variable domain, its missing parts supplied by reference TRBV29-1 and TRBJ1-1, is SAVISQKPSRDICQRGTSLTIQCQVDSQVTMMFWYRQQPGQSLTLIATANQGSEATYESGFVIDKFPISRPNLTFSTLTVSNMSPEDSSIYLCSVFGNTEAFFGQGTRLTVV.

The gene calls are TRBV19 and TRBJ2-7; D gene ambiguous. The CDR3 is made up of 15 amino acids. The V end lost 3 bases, the J end lost 6 bases, and 18 bases lay between the germline ends. Germline V gene sequence: CDR1 LNHDA, CDR2 SQIVND (reference sequence). The CDR3 here is CASSIVSTQPGEQYF. Here the CDR3 DNA reads TGTGCCAGTAGTATCGTCTCGACTCAACCGGGCGAGCAGTACTTC. The whole variable domain, remainder taken from reference TRBV19 and TRBJ2-7, is DGGITQSPKYLFRKEGQNVTLSCEQNLNHDAMYWYRQDPGQGLRLIYYSQIVNDFQKGDIAEGYSVSREKKESFPLTVTSAQKNPTAFYLCASSIVSTQPGEQYFGPGTRLTVT.

The chain recombines TRBV10-3 with TRBJ2-7; possible D gene TRBD2, 6 bases. Deletions cut 0 bases from V and 3 bases from J, with 15 bases between. The germline CDR1 and CDR2 sequences are ENHRY and SYGVKD. This CDR3 has 16 amino acids. CDR3 region: CAISESRGTLGYEQYF. In DNA form, the CDR3 reads TGTGCCATCAGTGAGTCTCGAGGGACTTTGGGCTACGAGCAGTACTTC.

This clone was observed once. This chain joins TRBV4-1 and TRBJ2-1; a weak D match, TRBD1 (6 bases). This CDR3 has 11 residues. Germline V gene data show CDR1 as MGHRA and CDR2 as YSYEKL. Trimming removed 0 bases from V and 14 bases from J, with 8 bases in between. CDR3 nucleotides: TGCGCCAGCAGCCAAGATGGGGACAAGTTCTTC. It codes for CASSQDGDKFF.

The J gene is TRBJ2-7, the V gene TRBV5-8, with 11 bases fitting TRBD1. J gave up 3 bases and V 6 bases, and 11 bases lay outside the gene matches. CDR1 SGHTS and CDR2 YDEGEE come from the germline V gene. The CDR3 extends over 16 amino acids. DNA for the CDR3: TGTGCCAGCACCCTAACCCAGGGACAGGGGGGCTACGAGCAGTACTTC. Protein: CASTLTQGQGGYEQYF.

The table lists this clone with a count of one. The chain has TRBV2 and TRBJ2-3; 8 positions match TRBD1. V gave up 10 bases and J gave up 3 bases; unmatched junction bases: 9. Germline-derived CDR1 and CDR2 are SNHLY and FYNNEI. The length of the CDR3 is 14 residues. This chain's CDR3 is CANTWTGTTDTQYF. DNA of the CDR3: TGTGCCAACACCTGGACAGGGACGACAGATACGCAGTATTTT.

The rearrangement links TRBV11-2 to TRBJ2-2; 7 nucleotides line up with TRBD2. The V gene's germline CDR1 is SGHAT and CDR2 FQNNGV. The CDR3 length is 14 residues. The junction had 6 bases not matched to a gene; V was cut back by 10 bases and J by 1 base. CDR3 nucleotides: TGTGCCACGAGAACTAGCGAGAACACCGGGGAGCTGTTTTTT. It is translated as CATRTSENTGELFF.

CDR3 bases: TGCGCCAGCAGCTCGGAAGAAGGCCTACGGCAGAGGAAACTGTTTTTT. Translation: CASSSEEGLRQRKLFF. The chain recombines TRBV5-1 with TRBJ1-4; D unresolved. Germline CDR1 SGHRS, CDR2 YFSETQ. The V end lost 3 bases, the J end lost 11 bases, and 23 bases lay between the germline ends. The CDR3 is 16 residues long. Variable domain in full (rest from reference TRBV5-1 and TRBJ1-4): KAGVTQTPRYLIKTRGQQVTLSCSPISGHRSVSWYQQTPGQGLQFLFEYFSETQRNKGNFPGRFSGRQFSNSRSEMNVSTLELGDSALYLCASSSEEGLRQRKLFFGSGTQLSVL.

This sequence joins TRBV19 and TRBJ2-3; no clear D gene. The CDR3 spans 12 residues. Trimming stripped 9 bases from V and 2 bases from J, with 9 bases between. The germline V gene has CDR1 LNHDA and CDR2 SQIVND (reference sequence). This CDR3 reads CASLDLTDTQYF. The CDR3 DNA reads as TGTGCCAGCCTAGATCTCACAGATACGCAGTATTTT.

This clone has only one observation. This chain uses TRBV28 with TRBJ2-2, with 12 bases lining up with TRBD2. Germline CDR1 and CDR2: MDHEN and SYDVKM. V trimming: 5 bases; J trimming: 4 bases; junction bases outside the gene matches: 8. The CDR3 totals 17 residues. The CDR3 sequence: CASSARLAGVGTGELFF. DNA for the CDR3: TGTGCCAGCAGTGCTCGACTAGCGGGAGTCGGCACCGGGGAGCTGTTTTTT.

This clone appeared once. This chain connects TRBV7-2 to TRBJ1-1; D may be TRBD1 (6 bases). This CDR3 spans 15 amino acids. Deletions cut 2 bases from V and 1 base from J, with 11 bases between. In germline, CDR1 is SGHTA, CDR2 FQGNSA. CDR3 nucleotides: TGTGCCAGCAGCTTACTGGGGGCGAGGAACACTGAAGCTTTCTTT. This encodes CASSLLGARNTEAFF.